Described below is a single TCR beta chain sequence and its context. Its antigen is not known. The time point: new active TB diagnosis, blood taken before or within 7 days of starting treatment. Confirmation came from sputum smear and/or culture positivity for M. tuberculosis. The V gene's germline CDR1 is MRHNA and CDR2 SNTAGT. The length of the CDR3 is 15 residues. Trimming removed 4 bases at V and 4 bases at J, with 15 bases between. The data derive from a study of T cells in tuberculosis. Study summary: A South African cohort included IGRA-negative adolescents, latently infected IGRA-positive adolescents and adults with active tuberculosis. Study-wide results and caveats: GEM motif frequencies gave approximately 70% accuracy; the GMM repertoire gave 85% to 90%. Smaller alpha distances in active tuberculosis partly reflected shorter CDR3-alpha lengths.

Data came from immunoSEQ multiplex PCR; TCRdb stores just in-frame clones and leaves some out. The table shows over 30,000 clones, with around 90% occurring only once. This clonotype was sampled from an adult with tuberculosis. The material was PBMCs, obtained at tuberculosis diagnosis. This chain uses TRBV6-4 with TRBJ2-3; TRBD1 might be the D (6 bases). As DNA, the CDR3 is TGTGCCAGCAGTGCCAAAAACAGGGATTCAGATACGCAGTATTTT. Protein sequence: CASSAKNRDSDTQYF.